The TCR beta chain described here comes from a study of blood T cell repertoires in COVID-19. Study at large: COVID-19 samples, acute and convalescent, were from the United States, Italy and Spain. In each case, the material was cDNA or gDNA derived from T cells, B-cell-depleted T cells, or PBMCs.

Assay used: immunoSEQ multiplex PCR; TCRdb lists only in-frame clones, some missing. The table includes 250,000 to 300,000 clones, approximately 90% detected once. Cohorts were assigned according to the clinical history that participants reported. This CDR3 spans 14 amino acids. V lost 5 bases and J 0 bases, leaving 10 bases between the germline ends. Germline assignment: CDR1 MDHEN and CDR2 SYDVKM. The chain recombines TRBV28 with TRBJ2-5; D is ambiguous. The specimen was PBMCs or T cells enriched from blood (not recorded which). This TCR was recovered from a man between 18 and 29 years old who had recovered from COVID-19. The CDR3: CASSKRPNQETQYF. CDR3 nucleotide sequence: TGTGCCAGCAGTAAGCGCCCCAACCAAGAGACCCAGTACTTC.